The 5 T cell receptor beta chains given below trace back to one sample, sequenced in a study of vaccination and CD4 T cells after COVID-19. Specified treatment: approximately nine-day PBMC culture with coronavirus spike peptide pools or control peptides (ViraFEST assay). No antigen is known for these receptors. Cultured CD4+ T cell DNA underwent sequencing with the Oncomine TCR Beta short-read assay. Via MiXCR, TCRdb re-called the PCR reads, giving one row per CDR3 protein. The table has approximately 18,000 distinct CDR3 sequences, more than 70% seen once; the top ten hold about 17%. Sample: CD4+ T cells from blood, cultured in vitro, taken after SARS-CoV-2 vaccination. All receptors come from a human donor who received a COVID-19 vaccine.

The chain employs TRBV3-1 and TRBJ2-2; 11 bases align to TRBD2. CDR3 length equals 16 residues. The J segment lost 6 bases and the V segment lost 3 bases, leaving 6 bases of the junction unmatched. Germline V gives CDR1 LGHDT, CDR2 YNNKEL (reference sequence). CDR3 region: CASSHRASGGPGELFF. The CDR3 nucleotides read TGTGCCAGCAGCCACCGGGCTAGCGGGGGGCCCGGGGAGCTGTTTTTT.

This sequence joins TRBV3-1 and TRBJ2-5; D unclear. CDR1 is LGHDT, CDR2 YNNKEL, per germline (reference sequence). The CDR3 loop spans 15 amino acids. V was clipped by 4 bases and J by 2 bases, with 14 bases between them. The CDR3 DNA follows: TGTGCCAGCAGCCTCCCGCGTACGACACAAGAGACCCAGTACTTC. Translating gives CASSLPRTTQETQYF.

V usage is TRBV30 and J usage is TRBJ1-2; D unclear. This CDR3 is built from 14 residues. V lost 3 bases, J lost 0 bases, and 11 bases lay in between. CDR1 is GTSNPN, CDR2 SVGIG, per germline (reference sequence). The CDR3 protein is CAWSAGGANYGYTF. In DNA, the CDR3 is TGTGCCTGGAGCGCAGGAGGAGCTAACTATGGCTACACCTTC.

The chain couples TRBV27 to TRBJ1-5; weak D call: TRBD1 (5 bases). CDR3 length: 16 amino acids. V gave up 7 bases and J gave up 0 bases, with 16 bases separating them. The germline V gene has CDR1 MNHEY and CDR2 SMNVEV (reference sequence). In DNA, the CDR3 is TGTGCCAGCACTAGAACAGGAAGCCATAGCAATCAGCCCCAGCATTTT. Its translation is CASTRTGSHSNQPQHF.

CDR3 DNA sequence: TGTGCCAGCGAACAGGGGGAGACTGAAGCTTTCTTT. Its protein is CASEQGETEAFF. The rearrangement uses TRBV6-1 and TRBJ1-1, with TRBD1 matching 8 bases. Germline CDR1 is MNHNS and CDR2 is SASEGT. The junction had 4 bases not matched to a gene; V was cut back by 8 bases and J by 5 bases. The CDR3 sequence is 12 residues long.